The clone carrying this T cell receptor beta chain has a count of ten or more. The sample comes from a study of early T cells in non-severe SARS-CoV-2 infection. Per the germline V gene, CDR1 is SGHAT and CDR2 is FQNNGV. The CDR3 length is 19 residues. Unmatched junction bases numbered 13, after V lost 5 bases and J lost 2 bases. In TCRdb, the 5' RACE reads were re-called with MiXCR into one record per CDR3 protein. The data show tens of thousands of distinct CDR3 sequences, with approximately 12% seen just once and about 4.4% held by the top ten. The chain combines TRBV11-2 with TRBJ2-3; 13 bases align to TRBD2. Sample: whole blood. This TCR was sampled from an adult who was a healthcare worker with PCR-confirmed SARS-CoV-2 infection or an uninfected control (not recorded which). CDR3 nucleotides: TGTGCCAGCAGCCAGGGTCGGTGGACTAGCGGGGGAAACACAGATACGCAGTATTTT. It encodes CASSQGRWTSGGNTDTQYF.